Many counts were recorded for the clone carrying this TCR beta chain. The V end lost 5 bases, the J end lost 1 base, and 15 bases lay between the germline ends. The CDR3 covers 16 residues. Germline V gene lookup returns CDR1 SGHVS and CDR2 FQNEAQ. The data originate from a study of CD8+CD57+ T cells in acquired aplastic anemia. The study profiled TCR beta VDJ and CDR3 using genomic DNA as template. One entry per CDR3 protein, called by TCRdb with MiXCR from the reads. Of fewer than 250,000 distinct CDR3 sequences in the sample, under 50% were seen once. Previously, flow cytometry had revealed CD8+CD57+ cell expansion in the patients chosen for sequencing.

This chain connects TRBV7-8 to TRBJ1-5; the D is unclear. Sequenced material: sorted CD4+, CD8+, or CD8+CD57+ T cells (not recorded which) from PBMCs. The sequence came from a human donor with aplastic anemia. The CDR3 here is CASSPDNGLSNQPQHF. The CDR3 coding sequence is TGTGCCAGCAGCCCAGACAATGGGTTAAGCAATCAGCCCCAGCATTTT.